This TCR beta chain was obtained from a study of T-cell memory formation after mild COVID-19. This clonotype was detected a few times. The germline V and J ends were trimmed by 4 bases and 5 bases, with 6 bases remaining between them. Germline V lookup: CDR1 LNHNV, CDR2 YYDKDF (reference sequence). The length of the CDR3 is 12 residues. Constant-segment primers were used for 5'RACE, and the resulting TCR alpha and TCR beta cDNA libraries carried sample barcodes and UMIs. TCRdb re-derived calls from the 5' RACE reads in MiXCR, one entry per CDR3 protein. The data hold roughly 310,000 distinct CDR3 sequences, with roughly 15% observed a single time.

The chain combines TRBV15 with TRBJ1-5, with no clear D. Specimen: PBMCs or a T cell subset sorted from them (not recorded which). The sequence was collected from a man between 18 and 35 years old who had mild COVID-19 (a few samples of this study predate the infection). Cell type and time point are not known. In DNA form, the CDR3 reads TGTGCCACCAGCATTCAGGATCAGCCCCAGCATTTT. Translated, it gives CATSIQDQPQHF.